Here is one T cell receptor beta chain with its context. Its specificity is not known. The data stem from a study of T cell responses to AZD1222 COVID-19 vaccine. Study information: It was second doses at about 4 or about 12 weeks that were pooled.

Between the trimmed V and J ends, which lost 4 bases and 7 bases, there was a span of 23 bases. CDR3 length: 17 amino acids. From germline, CDR1 is MNHNS and CDR2 SASEGT. Whole-study results and caveats: The peak T cell response came first, and repertoires were sampled only after it. The study reported that nearly half of spike-specific TCRs target unmutated variant regions. Donors were chiefly white British, with a greater number of females, and clonal diversity was perhaps underestimated.

Clones were sequenced by immunoSEQ multiplex PCR, and TCRdb holds only the in-frame ones, with some missing. The data hold about 94,000 clones, with nearly 90% observed a single time. The sequence was obtained from an adult in good health. The sample was peripheral blood, taken on day 0 of AZD1222 vaccination. The chain recombines TRBV6-1 with TRBJ2-4; D may correspond to TRBD1 or TRBD2 (5 bases each). CDR3: CASSASSGPGFGNIQYF. Written as DNA, the CDR3 is TGTGCCAGCAGTGCGTCTTCGGGGCCCGGATTCGGCAACATTCAGTACTTC.